The source of this T cell receptor beta chain is a study of T-cell reconstitution after alpha-beta-depleted transplantation in children. Ten or more counts support this clonotype. Preparing the TCRbeta library involved the use of unique molecular identifiers. TCRdb processed the PCR reads anew with MiXCR; each CDR3 protein has one entry. This repertoire shows more than 550,000 distinct CDR3 sequences, more than 9% found once; its top ten account for 4%. This CDR3 is built from 14 residues. From germline, CDR1 is MNHEY and CDR2 SVGEGT. With 2 bases removed from V and 6 bases from J, the gap between germline ends came to 14 bases.

The input for sequencing was PBMCs from the stem cell graft donor, taken from the stem cell graft. The receptor comes from a human donor who donated a stem cell graft to a child with acute myeloid leukemia. The chain joins TRBV6-2 or TRBV6-3 to TRBJ2-7; D tentatively reads TRBD1 or TRBD2 (6 bases each). The CDR3: CASSYPFSGAEQYF. As DNA, the CDR3 is TGTGCCAGCAGTTACCCCTTCTCGGGGGCCGAGCAGTACTTC.